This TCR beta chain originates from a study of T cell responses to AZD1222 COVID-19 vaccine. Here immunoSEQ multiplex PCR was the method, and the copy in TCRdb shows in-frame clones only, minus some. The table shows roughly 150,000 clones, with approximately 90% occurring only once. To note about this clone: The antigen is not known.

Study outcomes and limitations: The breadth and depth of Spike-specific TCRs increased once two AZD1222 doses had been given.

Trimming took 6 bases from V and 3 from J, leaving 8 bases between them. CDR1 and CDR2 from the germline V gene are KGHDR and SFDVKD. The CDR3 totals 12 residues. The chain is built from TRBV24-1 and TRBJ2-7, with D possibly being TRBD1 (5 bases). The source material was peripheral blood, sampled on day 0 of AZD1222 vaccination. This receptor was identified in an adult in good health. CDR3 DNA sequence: TGTGCCACCAGTTCCGACAGCTACGAGCAGTACTTC. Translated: CATSSDSYEQYF.